The 29 T cell receptor beta chains given below trace back to one sample, sequenced in a study of T cells in Graves' hyperthyroidism and ophthalmopathy. There were TCR beta CDR3 regions amplified from RNA transcripts. TCR CDR3 regions were first amplified by RT-PCR with HTBI primers. TCRdb redid the calling of the multiplex PCR reads with MiXCR, one entry per CDR3 protein. The sample carries more than 450,000 distinct CDR3 sequences, around 13% recorded once. The sample comprised blood. These TCRs come from a woman in her thirties or forties with Graves' hyperthyroidism.

The rearrangement links TRBV19 to TRBJ1-1; 8 bases fit TRBD1. Trimming cost V 10 bases and J 0 bases; bases outside gene matches: 7. This CDR3 spans 14 amino acids. Germline-derived CDR1 and CDR2 are LNHDA and SQIVND (reference sequence). CDR3 protein: CATTDRVMNTEAFF. The DNA of the CDR3 is TGTGCCACTACGGACAGGGTGATGAACACTGAAGCTTTCTTT.

The chain has TRBV10-2 and TRBJ1-1; 7 bases are shared with TRBD1. The CDR3 has 12 amino acids. Germline V lookup: CDR1 WSHSY, CDR2 SAAADI. The ends lost 10 bases at V and 3 bases at J; junction bases unmatched: 5. The chain's CDR3 is CATVTGDTEAFF. CDR3 sequence (DNA): TGCGCCACCGTAACAGGGGACACTGAAGCTTTCTTT.

Turning to this clonotype: The limits of the CDR3 on the DNA are not certain, so only TCRdb's listed CDR3 is given. This rearrangement joins TRBV6-1 to TRBJ2-2; the D call of TRBD2 is as the table states it, not checked on the DNA. The length of the CDR3 is 16 amino acids, counting both ends. Germline V gene data show CDR1 as MNHNS and CDR2 as SASEGT. The CDR3 here is CASSDWASGSPGELLF.

In this sample, this clonotype turned up a few times. The gene calls are TRBV19 and TRBJ2-1; 9 bases agree with TRBD2. The CDR3 loop spans 15 amino acids. With V trimmed by 5 bases and J by 7 bases, 9 bases remained unmatched. The germline V gene has CDR1 LNHDA and CDR2 SQIVND (reference sequence). In nucleotides, the CDR3 is TGTGCCAGTAGTCTAAGCGGGAGGATGGGGAATGAGCAGTTCTTC. It codes for CASSLSGRMGNEQFF.

This clonotype was recorded many times. The chain couples TRBV19 to TRBJ1-2, with 10 bases identical to TRBD1. CDR1 and CDR2 (germline): LNHDA, SQIVND (reference sequence). This CDR3 comprises 16 residues. The trim removed 6 bases at V and 2 bases at J, leaving 9 bases unmatched. The CDR3 reads CASRAGTGDQNYGYTF. The DNA for the CDR3 is TGTGCCAGTAGAGCCGGGACAGGGGACCAAAACTATGGCTACACCTTC.

Comments on this clonotype: A much larger clone differs from this one at a single base, so this may be a read error. This is likely a read error, given that the CDR3 carries no conserved phenylalanine or tryptophan at its end. The chain joins TRBV7-9 to TRBJ2-7; 8 bases agree with TRBD2. The germline CDR1 and CDR2 sequences are SEHNR and FQNEAQ (reference sequence). Unmatched junction bases numbered 9, after V lost 7 bases and J lost 7 bases. This CDR3 comprises 13 residues. Here the CDR3 DNA reads TGTGCCAGCAAACGGGGGGGGGGTAAGGAGCAGTACCTC. Amino acid sequence: CASKRGGGKEQYL.

The chain combines TRBV6-5 with TRBJ2-5, with TRBD2 as a possible D gene (6 bases). Germline V gene sequence: CDR1 MNHEY, CDR2 SVGAGI. There are 14 residues in the CDR3. With 2 bases removed from V and 5 bases from J, the gap between germline ends came to 12 bases. The CDR3 DNA sequence: TGTGCCAGCAGTTACATAGACGGGGGTGAGACCCAGTACTTC. Translated: CASSYIDGGETQYF.

This rearrangement joins TRBV20-1 to TRBJ2-5, with 11 bases lining up with TRBD1. CDR1 is DFQATT and CDR2 is SNEGSKA in the germline V gene (reference sequence). The CDR3 runs 12 residues. V shed 5 bases and J 9 bases; nucleotides not matched to a gene: 5. CDR3 nucleotides: TGCAGTGCTCTTTTGGGACAGGGGGCCCAGTACTTC. Translating gives CSALLGQGAQYF.

This chain connects TRBV12-3 or TRBV12-4 to TRBJ2-7; D perhaps matches TRBD1 (6 bases). The V and J ends lost 3 bases and 10 bases respectively, with 22 bases between them. This CDR3 comprises 15 residues. DNA of the CDR3: TGTGCCAGCAGTTTCTTTCCCCGGGACACCATTGAACAGTACTTC. Its translation is CASSFFPRDTIEQYF.

This clonotype was recorded many times. The chain recombines TRBV12-3 or TRBV12-4 with TRBJ2-1; 7 bases are a match to TRBD1. The CDR3 consists of 12 residues. Trimming cost V 6 bases and J 8 bases; bases outside gene matches: 4. Written as DNA, the CDR3 is TGTGCCAGCAGACAGGGGTGGTATGAGCAGTTCTTC. It specifies CASRQGWYEQFF.

V gene TRBV25-1 combines with J gene TRBJ2-5; D is unresolved. Germline CDR1 is MGHDK and CDR2 is SYGVNS. There are 16 residues in the CDR3. With 5 bases removed from V and 2 bases from J, the gap between germline ends came to 18 bases. The CDR3 is CASSTPRERAQETQYF. CDR3 coding DNA: TGTGCCAGCAGTACTCCCCGTGAACGAGCTCAAGAGACCCAGTACTTC.

The chain recombines TRBV11-3 with TRBJ2-7; 10 nucleotides align to TRBD1. This CDR3 has 15 residues. CDR1 and CDR2 (germline): SGHNT, YENEEA. With 1 base clipped from V and 5 bases from J, the junction kept 5 bases outside the gene matches. CDR3 nucleotide sequence: TGTGCCAGCAGCTTAGGGGGGACAGGGGCAGACGAGCAGTACTTC. Amino acids: CASSLGGTGADEQYF.

This clonotype was recorded at least ten times. The chain couples TRBV30 to TRBJ2-1, with TRBD2 identical over 8 bases. Trimming cost V 0 bases and J 9 bases; bases outside gene matches: 7. CDR1 is GTSNPN, CDR2 SVGIG, per germline (reference sequence). The CDR3 covers 14 residues. CDR3: CAWSVLSGKAEQFF. DNA of the CDR3: TGTGCCTGGAGTGTACTTAGCGGGAAGGCTGAGCAGTTCTTC.

Comment on this clonotype: A read error is possible here, since a much larger clone lies one base away. The DNA of the CDR3 is TGTGCCAGCGACGGACTCGAAGAGACCCAGCACTTC. Translating gives CASDGLEETQHF. This chain joins TRBV2 and TRBJ2-5; possible D gene TRBD2, 5 bases. The germline CDR1 and CDR2 sequences are SNHLY and FYNNEI. This CDR3 has 12 amino acids.

This clonotype was counted ten times or more. The chain employs TRBV5-1 and TRBJ1-1; a weak D match, TRBD1 (6 bases). This CDR3 has 13 residues. Germline CDR1 is SGHRS and CDR2 is YFSETQ. Trimming stripped 1 base from V and 10 bases from J, with 14 bases between. For the CDR3, the DNA is TGCGCCAGCAGCTTGAGCGACAGGCTGGTAGCTTTCTTT. Residues: CASSLSDRLVAFF.

This clonotype was recorded at least ten times. CDR3 DNA sequence: TGCGCCAGCAGCACAGGGACAGGGAACACTGAAGCTTTCTTT. It is translated as CASSTGTGNTEAFF. This chain links TRBV5-1 with TRBJ1-1; TRBD1 matches 8 bases. Trimming removed 4 bases from V and 1 base from J; junction bases left unmatched: 3. The CDR3 consists of 14 residues. The germline CDR1 and CDR2 sequences are SGHRS and YFSETQ.

In its sample, this clonotype was seen many times. This chain uses TRBV6-2 or TRBV6-3 with TRBJ2-1, with TRBD2 matching 8 bases. CDR1 is MNHEY and CDR2 is SVGEGT in the germline V gene. Unmatched junction bases numbered 6, after V lost 6 bases and J lost 2 bases. This CDR3 comprises 15 residues. The CDR3: CASRQLAATYNEQFF. DNA of the CDR3: TGTGCCAGCAGGCAACTAGCGGCAACCTACAATGAGCAGTTCTTC.

This clonotype was counted many times. The rearrangement links TRBV5-1 to TRBJ2-7; 9 bases match TRBD2. This CDR3 comprises 16 residues. V shed 1 base, J shed 2 bases, and the junction held 7 bases outside the gene matches. Germline V lookup: CDR1 SGHRS, CDR2 YFSETQ. The CDR3 sequence is CASSLFATSGAYEQYF. Written as DNA, the CDR3 is TGCGCCAGCAGCTTGTTCGCGACTAGCGGTGCCTACGAGCAGTACTTC.

This clonotype was observed at least ten times. The chain combines TRBV7-6 with TRBJ1-6; weak D call: TRBD1 (5 bases). Germline CDR1 is SGHVS and CDR2 is FNYEAQ. The CDR3 runs to 18 residues. V dropped 0 bases and J dropped 1 base, with 13 bases sitting between them. CDR3 nucleotides: TGTGCCAGCAGCTTAGCCTCAGGGTTTGGGTCCTATAATTCACCCCTCCACTTT. Translated: CASSLASGFGSYNSPLHF.

The chain couples TRBV7-2 to TRBJ2-3, with 8 nucleotides matching TRBD2. Germline V CDR1 and CDR2: SGHTA, FQGNSA. This CDR3 spans 16 amino acids. The V and J ends lost 1 base and 4 bases, in that order; junction bases with no gene match: 7. CDR3 nucleotides: TGTGCCAGCAGCTTAGATTCTCCGGGACTAGCAGATACGCAGTATTTT. Translating it yields CASSLDSPGLADTQYF. The full variable domain, with the rest looked up from reference TRBV7-2 and TRBJ2-3, is GAGVSQSPSNKVTEKGKDVELRCDPISGHTALYWYRQSLGQGLEFLIYFQGNSAPDKSGLPSDRFSAERTGGSVSTLTIQRTQQEDSAVYLCASSLDSPGLADTQYFGPGTRLTVL.

This clonotype appeared many times. The rearrangement uses TRBV7-8 and TRBJ2-5; 7 nucleotides match TRBD2. Germline assignment: CDR1 SGHVS and CDR2 FQNEAQ. J lost 7 bases, V lost 5 bases, and 13 bases had no gene match. The CDR3 is 15 residues long. The CDR3 region is CASSAGGRLRGTQYF. CDR3 nucleotide sequence: TGTGCCAGCAGCGCCGGCGGGAGACTTAGGGGGACCCAGTACTTC.

This clonotype was observed a few times. The chain is built from TRBV6-5 and TRBJ2-7, with 14 bases matching TRBD2. Germline V gives CDR1 MNHEY, CDR2 SVGAGI. The CDR3 is 19 amino acids. The trim removed 0 bases at V and 5 bases at J, leaving 12 bases unmatched. The CDR3 loop reads CASSYSFQTGLAGAHEQYF. The CDR3 coding sequence is TGTGCCAGCAGTTACTCCTTCCAAACGGGACTAGCGGGAGCGCACGAGCAGTACTTC.

This clonotype was found many times. This chain links TRBV11-1 with TRBJ2-4; maybe TRBD1 (6 bases). V shed 1 base and J shed 12 bases, with 10 bases lying between them. The CDR3 has 12 residues. Germline lookup yields CDR1 SGHAT and CDR2 FQDESV (reference sequence). DNA for the CDR3: TGTGCCAGCAGCTTAGTACAGGGAGATCAGTACTTC. Encoded protein: CASSLVQGDQYF. Looking up the rest from reference TRBV11-1 and TRBJ2-4 gives the full variable domain: EAEVAQSPRYKITEKSQAVAFWCDPISGHATLYWYRQILGQGPELLVQFQDESVVDDSQLPKDRFSAERLKGVDSTLKIQPAELGDSAMYLCASSLVQGDQYFGAGTRLSVL.

This clonotype was counted between two and nine times. This chain links TRBV3-1 with TRBJ1-5; D is ambiguous. The CDR3 covers 13 residues. CDR1 is LGHDT, CDR2 YNNKEL, per germline (reference sequence). Trimming removed 0 bases from V and 6 bases from J, with 6 bases in between. The CDR3 DNA is TGTGCCAGCAGCCAAGATGGGGTTCAGCCCCAGCATTTT. Protein sequence: CASSQDGVQPQHF. Variable domain in full (rest from reference TRBV3-1 and TRBJ1-5): DTAVSQTPKYLVTQMGNDKSIKCEQNLGHDTMYWYKQDSKKFLKIMFSYNNKELIINETVPNRFSPKSPDKAHLNLHINSLELGDSAVYFCASSQDGVQPQHFGDGTRLSIL.

V gene TRBV2 combines with J gene TRBJ1-1; TRBD1 is a possible D gene (6 bases). The ends were cut back, 8 bases at V and 4 bases at J, with 14 bases in the middle. This CDR3 is 13 amino acids long. Germline V gene sequence: CDR1 SNHLY, CDR2 FYNNEI. Written as DNA, the CDR3 is TGTGCCAGCGCTGGGGGAGGGGGCACTGAAGCTTTCTTT. This encodes CASAGGGGTEAFF.

This clonotype was seen many times. The J gene is TRBJ2-7, the V gene TRBV12-3 or TRBV12-4, with a tentative D call TRBD1 (6 bases). The CDR3 covers 13 residues. The germline V and J ends were trimmed by 5 bases and 6 bases, with 14 bases remaining between them. In nucleotides, the CDR3 is TGTGCCAGCAGTACCTCGACAGGTATCGAGCAGTACTTC. Translation: CASSTSTGIEQYF.

This clonotype was seen at least ten times. In nucleotides, the CDR3 is TGTGCCAGCGGTCCACTGAGCTCCTACAATGAGCAGTTCTTC. It translates to CASGPLSSYNEQFF. The chain is built from TRBV27 and TRBJ2-1; D is uncertain. CDR1 and CDR2 from the germline V gene are MNHEY and SMNVEV (reference sequence). V shed 8 bases and J shed 0 bases, with 11 bases lying between them. This CDR3 is built from 14 residues.

This clonotype was found many times. The chain couples TRBV11-2 to TRBJ1-2; the match to TRBD1 covers 7 bases. This CDR3 comprises 15 residues. V lost 5 bases to trimming and J lost 4 bases; unmatched junction nucleotides: 10. Germline CDR1 SGHAT, CDR2 FQNNGV. The CDR3 protein is CASSQARSGGYGYTF. The CDR3 DNA reads as TGTGCCAGCAGCCAGGCTCGGTCAGGGGGCTATGGCTACACCTTC.

This clonotype was seen ten or more times. The rearrangement uses TRBV12-3 or TRBV12-4 and TRBJ2-2; D is possibly TRBD2 (6 bases). This CDR3 comprises 15 residues. The V gene lost 0 bases and the J gene lost 7 bases, with 12 bases spanning the gap. The CDR3 is CASSLAGGPNGELFF. CDR3 nucleotide sequence: TGTGCCAGCAGTTTAGCGGGAGGTCCTAACGGGGAGCTGTTTTTT.